Listed here are 5 T cell receptor beta chains from one sample, sequenced in a study of response to subunit inactivated influenza vaccine. TCRdb passed the RT-PCR reads through MiXCR, listing each CDR3 protein once. The repertoire holds about 540,000 distinct CDR3 sequences, under 25% seen once, with around 2.8% in the top ten. The same data also went into a second study, on T cells expressing NK-cell markers. This second report adds: The authors generated TCR beta cDNA through 5'RACE template switching with UMIs.

The sample was CD4+ T cells sorted from PBMCs, taken 12 days after vaccination. All receptors derive from a middle-aged man who received an inactivated influenza vaccine.

The CDR3 is CASSILAGEQYF. The DNA of the CDR3 is TGTGCCAGCAGCATTTTAGCGGGCGAGCAGTACTTC. V gene TRBV2 combines with J gene TRBJ2-7; 7 positions match TRBD2. Losses at the gene ends were 6 bases for V and 6 bases for J; bases not matched to a gene: 5. Germline values: CDR1 SNHLY, CDR2 FYNNEI. The CDR3 covers 12 residues. Based on the CDR3 plus reference TRBV2 and TRBJ2-7, the full variable domain is EPEVTQTPSHQVTQMGQEVILRCVPISNHLYFYWYRQILGQKVEFLVSFYNNEISEKSEIFDDQFSVERPDGSNFTLKIRSTKLEDSAMYFCASSILAGEQYFGPGTRLTVT.

This clonotype came up a few times. V gene TRBV6-2 or TRBV6-3 combines with J gene TRBJ1-1; D is ambiguous. The V gene's germline CDR1 is MNHEY and CDR2 SVGEGT. Trimming left V 7 bases short and J 5 bases short, with 8 bases between. This CDR3 has 11 residues. CDR3 nucleotides: TGTGCCAGCAATCGTGGGACTGAAGCTTTCTTT. This codes for CASNRGTEAFF.

V usage is TRBV10-2 and J usage is TRBJ2-3; TRBD2 agrees at 9 bases. Germline assignment: CDR1 WSHSY and CDR2 SAAADI. The trim removed 7 bases at V and 7 bases at J, leaving 6 bases unmatched. The CDR3 loop spans 13 amino acids. This chain's CDR3 is CASNGLAPNTQYF. For the CDR3, the DNA is TGCGCCAGCAACGGACTAGCGCCAAATACGCAGTATTTT.

The V and J genes are TRBV4-1 and TRBJ2-1, with TRBD2 identical over 10 bases. From germline, CDR1 is MGHRA and CDR2 YSYEKL. The CDR3 runs to 17 residues. After removal of 0 bases from V and 5 bases from J, the junction contained 7 bases not matched to a gene. In DNA, the CDR3 is TGCGCCAGCAGCCAAGACACAGCGGGGGGGTTCAACAATGAGCAGTTCTTC. Residues: CASSQDTAGGFNNEQFF.

The V gene is TRBV20-1, the J gene TRBJ2-1; 13 bases match TRBD2. Germline CDR1 DFQATT, CDR2 SNEGSKA (reference sequence). The CDR3 totals 15 residues. Trimming took 2 bases from V and 9 from J; bases not matched to a gene: 7. Here the CDR3 DNA reads TGCAGTGCTAGATACGGACTAGCGGGAGTGGGTGAGCAGTTCTTC. It codes for CSARYGLAGVGEQFF.